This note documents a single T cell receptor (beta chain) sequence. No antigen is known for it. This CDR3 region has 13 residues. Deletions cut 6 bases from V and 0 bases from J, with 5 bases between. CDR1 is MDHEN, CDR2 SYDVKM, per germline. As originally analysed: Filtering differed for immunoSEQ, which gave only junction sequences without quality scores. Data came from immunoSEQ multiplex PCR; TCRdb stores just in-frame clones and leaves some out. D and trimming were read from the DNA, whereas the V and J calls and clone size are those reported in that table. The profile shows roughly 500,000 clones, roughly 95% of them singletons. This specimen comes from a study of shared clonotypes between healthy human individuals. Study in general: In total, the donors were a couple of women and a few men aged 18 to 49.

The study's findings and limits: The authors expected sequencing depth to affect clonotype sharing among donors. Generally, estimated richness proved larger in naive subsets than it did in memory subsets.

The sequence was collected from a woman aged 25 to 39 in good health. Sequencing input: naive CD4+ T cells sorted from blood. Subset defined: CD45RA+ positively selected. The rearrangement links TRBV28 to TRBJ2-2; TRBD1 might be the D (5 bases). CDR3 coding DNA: TGTGCCAGCAGGACAGCGAACACCGGGGAGCTGTTTTTT. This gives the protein CASRTANTGELFF. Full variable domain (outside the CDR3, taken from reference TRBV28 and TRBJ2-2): DVKVTQSSRYLVKRTGEKVFLECVQDMDHENMFWYRQDPGLGLRLIYFSYDVKMKEKGDIPEGYSVSREKKERFSLILESASTNQTSMYLCASRTANTGELFFGEGSRLTVL.